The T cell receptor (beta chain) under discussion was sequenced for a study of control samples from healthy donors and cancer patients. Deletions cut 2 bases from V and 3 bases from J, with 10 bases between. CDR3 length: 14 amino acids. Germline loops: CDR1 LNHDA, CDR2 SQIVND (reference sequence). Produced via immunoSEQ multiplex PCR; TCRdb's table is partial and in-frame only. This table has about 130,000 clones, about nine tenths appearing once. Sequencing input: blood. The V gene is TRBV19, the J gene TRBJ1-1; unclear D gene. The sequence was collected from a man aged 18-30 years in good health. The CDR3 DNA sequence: TGTGCCAGTAGTATATGGAGACTAGACACTGAAGCTTTCTTT. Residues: CASSIWRLDTEAFF.